Included here is one T cell receptor (beta chain) sequence, with context. What antigen it recognizes has not been identified. Base qualities are not recorded, but no much larger clone differs from it by a single base. Peripheral blood CD8+ and CD4+ T cells from healthy donors, Susac syndrome patients and multiple sclerosis patients were profiled by high-throughput TCR beta sequencing. The healthy donors served as controls matched for age and sex. Bulk CD8+ and CD4+ T cells were purified by magnetic negative isolation, whereas CD8+ TEMRA cells were enriched by FACS. Blood was collected in EDTA tubes and processed within 24 hours, with PBMCs isolated through density gradient centrifugation. PBMCs destined for TCR sequencing were cryopreserved in liquid nitrogen and later thawed in a 37 °C water bath. The sorted or isolated CD4+, CD8+ and CD8+ TEMRA cells had a purity of 90% or higher. This entry belongs to a study of CD8 T cells in Susac syndrome (dated 2019 in TCRdb). A note on the overall study: The study used repertoire sequencing to test whether antigen drove CD8+ T cell activation and differentiation in Susac syndrome. Broad study findings and their caveats: The study acknowledged that relatively few individuals were included in the TCR sequencing and HLA analysis.

Taken from cysteine to valine, the CDR3 has 14 residues. Just CDR3 DNA is preserved here, 42 bases in frame from base 1. The junction shows trimming of 6 bases on V and 4 bases on J, and the gene matches do not reach 10 bases of it. Sequences DFQATT (CDR1) and SNEGSKA (CDR2) are obtained from the germline V gene (reference sequence). RNA was extracted with the RNeasy kit and about 0.5 to 1 ug was reverse transcribed using random hexamers. The immunoSEQ multiplex PCR assay, covering 54 Vbeta and 13 Jbeta segments, was used to amplify TCR beta CDR3 regions. PCR amplification bias was corrected using a synthetic template baseline for primer optimization and computational correction. The source study handled its data this way. Reads were annotated to V, D and J genes according to IMGT and were analyzed with immunoSEQ Analyzer, with only productive sequences retained. Clonality was computed as one minus Shannon entropy normalized by log2 of the number of productive unique sequences. Public and private clones were assessed among the 100 most prevalent clones of each patient and control. A clone was defined as Susac-specific if it was absent from the healthy and MS cohorts, from 1052 published viral clones and from other ImmuneACCESS disease sequences. TCRdb redid the processing of the public reads, applying fastp at Q25 and MiXCR, and retained in-frame beta chains. Every distinct CDR3 protein forms one entry, paired with its most common genes and DNA. The V and J calls reflect TCRdb's pipeline rather than the authors' work. Across this sample there are roughly 200,000 distinct CDR3 sequences, with roughly 94% seen only once. Around 0.093% of the sample is taken by the ten largest.

Rearrangement joined TRBV20-1 to TRBJ2-7; the central 9 bases match TRBD2. The sequenced sample was CD4+ T cells from PBMCs. The origin of this receptor is a human donor in good health. The DNA sequence follows: TGCAGTGCCCCGTGGCGGGAGGGCCTGTACGAGCAGTACGTC. This yields the protein CSAPWREGLYEQYV.